One sample yielded the 31 T cell receptor beta chains listed below, sequenced in a study of shared clonotypes between healthy human individuals. Sequencing used immunoSEQ multiplex PCR; TCRdb keeps in-frame clones, though not all of them. The sample lists around 2,000,000 clones, just under 95% occurring once. Only CD45RO-negative cells positively selected for CCR7 counted as naive CD8 cells, so terminally differentiated effector memory CD45RA+ cells were excluded. The sequencing sample was made of naive CD8+ T cells sorted from blood. These receptors all come from a man aged 18 to 30 in good health.

The CDR3 sequence: CASSHTSDRGWQETQYF. DNA for the CDR3: TGTGCCAGCAGCCATACCTCGGACAGGGGTTGGCAAGAGACCCAGTACTTC. V usage is TRBV14 and J usage is TRBJ2-5, with 9 positions matching TRBD1. V lost 3 bases and J lost 2; bases outside the gene matches: 10. Germline CDR1 reads SGHDN; CDR2 reads FVKESK. The CDR3 spans 17 residues.

The chain has TRBV6-1 and TRBJ1-5; the match to TRBD1 covers 7 bases. In germline, CDR1 is MNHNS, CDR2 SASEGT. The CDR3 loop spans 13 amino acids. Trimming took 4 bases from V and 7 from J; bases not matched to a gene: 4. CDR3 sequence (DNA): TGTGCCAGCAGTGGACAGGGCGGACAGCCCCAGCATTTT. The encoded protein is CASSGQGGQPQHF.

Note on this clone: Other DNA sequences in the sample encode the same CDR3. The chain uses TRBV27 and TRBJ1-1; D perhaps matches TRBD1 (5 bases). In germline, CDR1 is MNHEY, CDR2 SMNVEV (reference sequence). V lost 3 bases to trimming and J lost 5 bases, with 10 bases between them. This CDR3 has 13 amino acids. The chain's CDR3 is CASSFGRDTEAFF. The CDR3 DNA is TGTGCCAGCAGTTTCGGCAGGGATACTGAAGCTTTCTTT.

This sequence joins TRBV5-6 and TRBJ2-2; 13 positions match TRBD2. V shed 4 bases, J shed 2 bases, and the junction held 8 bases outside the gene matches. Germline V gene data show CDR1 as SGHDT and CDR2 as YYEEEE. This CDR3 comprises 18 residues. The CDR3 bases are TGTGCCAGCAGCCCGTGGGGACTAGCGGGACGCAACACCGGGGAGCTGTTTTTT. Translation gives CASSPWGLAGRNTGELFF.

The CDR3 bases are TGTGCCAGCAGACAGGGGGCCCTTTATAGTACAATAGGGAATGAGCAGTTCTTC. Amino acid sequence: CASRQGALYSTIGNEQFF. The chain is built from TRBV28 and TRBJ2-1; 9 bases line up with TRBD1. CDR1 is MDHEN, CDR2 SYDVKM, per germline. J gave up 7 bases and V 6 bases, and 19 bases lay outside the gene matches. The CDR3 is 18 amino acids.

This rearrangement joins TRBV7-9 to TRBJ1-4; a possible D gene is TRBD1 (5 bases). The germline V gene encodes CDR1 SEHNR and CDR2 FQNEAQ (reference sequence). V was cut by 3 bases and J by 14 bases, with 25 bases left in between. This CDR3 is built from 16 residues. The CDR3 bases are TGTGCCAGCAGCTTTTCGATTGCGACAGAGGGTGGCAAGCTGTTTTTT. This encodes CASSFSIATEGGKLFF.

The rearrangement joins TRBV9 to TRBJ2-5, with TRBD2 matching 10 bases. Germline trimming cut 3 bases from V and 1 base from J; bases unmatched to any gene: 9. CDR3 size: 17 residues. CDR1 is SGDLS, CDR2 YYNGEE, per germline. The DNA for the CDR3 is TGTGCCAGCAGCGCAGAGCGGGGGGGATCGGGCCAAGAGACCCAGTACTTC. It yields the protein CASSAERGGSGQETQYF.

The chain recombines TRBV30 with TRBJ2-1, with D possibly matching TRBD1 (7 bases). The V and J ends lost 4 bases and 5 bases respectively, with 9 bases between them. Germline V gene data show CDR1 as GTSNPN and CDR2 as SVGIG (reference sequence). This CDR3 has 12 residues. The CDR3 coding sequence is TGTGCCTGGACAGGGGGGAACAATGAGCAGTTCTTC. This translates into CAWTGGNNEQFF.

The gene calls are TRBV27 and TRBJ1-1; 10 bases are a match to TRBD1. V shed 2 bases, J shed 7 bases, and the junction held 1 base outside the gene matches. Germline V gene data show CDR1 as MNHEY and CDR2 as SMNVEV (reference sequence). The CDR3 sequence is 13 residues long. CDR3 sequence: CASSLGTGDEAFF. DNA for the CDR3: TGTGCCAGCAGTTTAGGGACAGGGGATGAAGCTTTCTTT.

Comment on this clone: The sample carries other DNA sequences with the same CDR3. The V and J genes are TRBV13 and TRBJ2-7; D call uncertain. The CDR3 contains 13 residues. CDR1 is PRHDT and CDR2 is FYEKMQ in the germline V gene (reference sequence). With 0 bases removed from V and 4 bases from J, the gap between germline ends came to 7 bases. This chain's CDR3 is CASSLGLGYEQYF. CDR3 DNA: TGTGCCAGCAGCTTAGGATTAGGGTACGAGCAGTACTTC.

This chain uses TRBV27 with TRBJ2-1; 10 bases align to TRBD1. Per germline, CDR1 MNHEY and CDR2 SMNVEV (reference sequence). After removal of 6 bases from V and 7 bases from J, the junction contained 6 bases not matched to a gene. The CDR3 sequence is 14 residues long. The CDR3 DNA is TGTGCCAGCAGACCGGGACAGGGGTTTAATGAGCAGTTCTTC. This translates into CASRPGQGFNEQFF.

This clone was seen a single time. The chain combines TRBV5-6 with TRBJ1-1; D remains ambiguous. Germline V gives CDR1 SGHDT, CDR2 YYEEEE. The germline V and J ends were trimmed by 4 bases and 5 bases, with 18 bases remaining between them. The CDR3 contains 15 residues. CDR3 sequence reads: CASSPPGEGWTEAFF. The CDR3 region has the DNA TGTGCCAGCAGCCCGCCGGGAGAGGGATGGACTGAAGCTTTCTTT.

As concerns this clone: Other DNA sequences of this sample code for an identical CDR3. The chain employs TRBV4-3 and TRBJ2-7; the D is unclear. Germline V lookup: CDR1 LGHNA, CDR2 YSLEER. Trimming stripped 0 bases from V and 4 bases from J, with 16 bases between. This CDR3 is built from 16 residues. CDR3 DNA: TGCGCCAGCAGCCAAGATACCGGCGAAGGGTCTTACGAGCAGTACTTC. Its protein is CASSQDTGEGSYEQYF.

The chain recombines TRBV29-1 with TRBJ2-6; 8 bases map to TRBD1. The CDR3 covers 15 residues. The germline V gene has CDR1 SQVTM and CDR2 ANQGSEA. V trimming: 4 bases; J trimming: 1 base; junction bases outside the gene matches: 3. For the CDR3, the DNA is TGCAGCGTTGGAGGGACAGGTTCTGGGGCCAACGTCCTGACTTTC. It encodes CSVGGTGSGANVLTF.

The rearrangement joins TRBV5-1 to TRBJ1-2, with D hard to call. The length of the CDR3 is 15 residues. The germline V gene encodes CDR1 SGHRS and CDR2 YFSETQ. V dropped 0 bases and J dropped 1 base, with 10 bases sitting between them. The CDR3 nucleotides read TGCGCCAGCAGCTTGGGGGTGGACTTTAACTATGGCTACACCTTC. Residues: CASSLGVDFNYGYTF.

This chain uses TRBV5-6 with TRBJ2-1; 12 bases agree with TRBD2. The CDR3 length is 16 residues. Germline loops: CDR1 SGHDT, CDR2 YYEEEE. V was pared by 4 bases and J by 8 bases, with 10 bases of the junction left unmatched. The CDR3 nucleotides read TGTGCCAGCAGCGACCTAGCGGGAGGGACCAACGATGAGCAGTTCTTC. This translates into CASSDLAGGTNDEQFF.

This rearrangement joins TRBV12-5 to TRBJ1-5, with D possibly TRBD1 on 5 matching bases. V dropped 8 bases and J dropped 2 bases, with 16 bases sitting between them. The germline gives CDR1 LGHNT, CDR2 FRNRAP. This CDR3 contains 15 residues. The CDR3 coding sequence is TGTGCTAGTTCAGCTACCCTGGGGGGCAATCAGCCCCAGCATTTT. It is translated as CASSATLGGNQPQHF.

The chain joins TRBV7-9 to TRBJ2-5; D could derive from TRBD1 or TRBD2 (5 bases each). The germline V gene has CDR1 SEHNR and CDR2 FQNEAQ (reference sequence). Deletions cut 2 bases from V and 5 bases from J, with 15 bases between. This CDR3 comprises 15 residues. The CDR3 DNA sequence: TGTGCCAGCAGCTTATGGGTCGGGGCAGATGAGACCCAGTACTTC. This sequence encodes CASSLWVGADETQYF.

V is TRBV4-1 and J is TRBJ1-2; D gene uncertain. Trimming left V 5 bases short and J 6 bases short, with 7 bases between. This CDR3 is built from 11 residues. CDR1 and CDR2 (germline): MGHRA, YSYEKL. CDR3 DNA sequence: TGCGCCAGCAGCGGTGAACATGGCTACACCTTC. It codes for CASSGEHGYTF.

The chain has TRBV7-9 and TRBJ1-5; unclear D gene. The germline V gene has CDR1 SEHNR and CDR2 FQNEAQ (reference sequence). Trimming removed 0 bases at V and 9 bases at J, with 6 bases between. This CDR3 comprises 12 residues. The CDR3 sequence is CASSLAFGPQHF. The CDR3 region has the DNA TGTGCCAGCAGCTTAGCGTTCGGGCCCCAGCATTTT. Full variable domain (remainder filled in from reference TRBV7-9 and TRBJ1-5): DTGVSQNPRHKITKRGQNVTFRCDPISEHNRLYWYRQTLGQGPEFLTYFQNEAQLEKSRLLSDRFSAERPKGSFSTLEIQRTEQGDSAMYLCASSLAFGPQHFGDGTRLSIL.

This clone was found once. The chain joins TRBV4-3 to TRBJ2-7; 9 bases align to TRBD1. V lost 3 bases to trimming and J lost 4 bases; unmatched junction nucleotides: 4. CDR3 length equals 14 residues. Germline V CDR1 and CDR2: LGHNA, YSLEER. The CDR3 loop reads CASSQEGTGYEQYF. Here the CDR3 DNA reads TGCGCCAGCAGCCAGGAAGGGACAGGGTACGAGCAGTACTTC.

The J gene is TRBJ1-1, the V gene TRBV21-1; no DNA check was done on the table's D call, TRBD1. TRBV21-1 is assigned pseudogene status. The CDR3 covers 14 residues. The CDR3: CARNPGTGNTEAFF. As DNA, the CDR3 is TGTGCCAGAAATCCCGGGACAGGGAACACTGAAGCTTTCTTT.

This chain uses TRBV7-9 with TRBJ2-1; the D is unclear. Germline CDR1 reads SEHNR; CDR2 reads FQNEAQ (reference sequence). Between the trimmed V and J ends, which lost 6 bases and 9 bases, there was a span of 12 bases. There are 12 residues in the CDR3. The CDR3 DNA reads TGTGCCAGCAGTCCCCCTGTCGTTGAGCAGTTCTTC. It yields the protein CASSPPVVEQFF.

This sequence joins TRBV2 and TRBJ2-5; D unresolved. Germline-derived CDR1 and CDR2 are SNHLY and FYNNEI. V lost 3 bases, J lost 5 bases, and 7 bases lay in between. The CDR3 loop spans 12 amino acids. CDR3 sequence: CASSDTMETQYF. The CDR3 DNA reads as TGTGCCAGCAGTGACACTATGGAGACCCAGTACTTC. Full variable domain (rest looked up from reference TRBV2 and TRBJ2-5): EPEVTQTPSHQVTQMGQEVILRCVPISNHLYFYWYRQILGQKVEFLVSFYNNEISEKSEIFDDQFSVERPDGSNFTLKIRSTKLEDSAMYFCASSDTMETQYFGPGTRLLVL.

This clone was counted a single time. The chain couples TRBV7-8 to TRBJ2-7; 8 bases map to TRBD1. The J segment lost 5 bases and the V segment lost 1 base, leaving 10 bases of the junction unmatched. From germline, CDR1 is SGHVS and CDR2 FQNEAQ. The CDR3 is made up of 16 amino acids. The CDR3 region has the DNA TGTGCCAGCAGCTTAGGCCCCGGGACAGGCTTCCACGAGCAGTACTTC. It specifies CASSLGPGTGFHEQYF.

The rearrangement joins TRBV14 to TRBJ2-1, with 8 positions matching TRBD1. Germline V gene data show CDR1 as SGHDN and CDR2 as FVKESK. The CDR3 spans 16 residues. The trim removed 1 base at V and 6 bases at J, leaving 8 bases unmatched. Written as DNA, the CDR3 is TGTGCCAGCAGCCAAGGACAGGGGCCTCTACCCAATGAGCAGTTCTTC. It encodes CASSQGQGPLPNEQFF.

The chain combines TRBV4-2 with TRBJ1-5; possible D gene TRBD1, 5 bases. Per the germline V gene, CDR1 is LGHNA and CDR2 is YNFKEQ. The CDR3 loop spans 13 amino acids. The V end was cut by 3 bases, the J end by 9 bases, with 12 bases between. This CDR3 reads CASSQGTSGPQHF. The DNA for the CDR3 is TGTGCCAGCAGCCAGGGGACCTCGGGGCCCCAGCATTTT.

The chain joins TRBV5-1 to TRBJ2-7; 11 bases map to TRBD1. This CDR3 comprises 15 residues. The V and J ends lost 5 bases and 2 bases, in that order; junction bases with no gene match: 6. CDR1 and CDR2 from the germline V gene are SGHRS and YFSETQ. This CDR3 is CASRAGTGGTYEQYF. The CDR3 DNA reads TGCGCCAGCAGAGCCGGGACAGGGGGGACCTACGAGCAGTACTTC.

The chain recombines TRBV18 with TRBJ2-7; tentatively, D is TRBD1 (5 bases). Germline V lookup: CDR1 KGHSH, CDR2 LQKENI. The CDR3 loop spans 12 amino acids. Trimming removed 6 bases from V and 5 bases from J, with 11 bases in between. CDR3 sequence reads: CASSDSRDEQYF. CDR3 in DNA: TGTGCCAGCTCCGATTCCAGGGACGAGCAGTACTTC.

Comments on this clone: The same CDR3 can be traced to other DNA sequences in this sample. CDR3 region: CASSLRQSYEQYF. The CDR3 region has the DNA TGCGCCAGCAGCCTGAGACAATCCTACGAGCAGTACTTC. The gene calls are TRBV4-1 and TRBJ2-7; no clear D gene. The germline CDR1 and CDR2 sequences are MGHRA and YSYEKL. The CDR3 extends over 13 amino acids. Trimming cost V 4 bases and J 1 base, with 8 bases left between them.

In this sample, this clone turned up a few times. Other DNA variants within this sample encode the same CDR3. This chain links TRBV9 with TRBJ2-7; D is unresolved. This CDR3 spans 13 amino acids. CDR1 is SGDLS and CDR2 is YYNGEE in the germline V gene. The V and J ends lost 0 bases and 0 bases respectively, with 4 bases between them. The CDR3 region has the DNA TGTGCCAGCAGCGTAGGTCTCTCCTACGAGCAGTACTTC. Translated, it gives CASSVGLSYEQYF.